This TCR beta chain was observed in a study of shared clonotypes between healthy human individuals. Study details: The cohort comprised a couple of women and a few men. Their ages spanned 18 to 49 years. Notes on the study in general: Enrolling few donors narrowed the genetic and exposure-history diversity that was represented. Larger estimated richness was generally recorded for naive subsets relative to memory subsets. Only blood was sampled; tissue repertoires likely differ.

Profiling relied on immunoSEQ multiplex PCR, and the TCRdb table lists in-frame clones only, not all of them. The data hold about 1 million clones, with more than 60% observed a single time. This clone was detected only a few times. Its antigen remains unidentified. The receptor was isolated from a young man in good health. The sequenced sample was memory CD4+ T cells sorted from blood. Subset given: CD45RA-negative fraction.

This CDR3 reads CASSLLVQVSPYEQYF. The CDR3 nucleotides read TGTGCCAGCAGCTTATTAGTTCAGGTCTCGCCCTACGAGCAGTACTTC. The J gene is TRBJ2-7, the V gene TRBV7-2; D is uncertain. CDR1 is SGHTA, CDR2 FQGNSA, per germline. CDR3 length: 16 residues. V lost 2 bases to trimming and J lost 2 bases, with 16 bases between them.